This T cell receptor (beta chain) was obtained from a study of T cell repertoires in cytomegalovirus infection (dated by TCRdb to between 2018 and 2021). Describing the broader study: Peptide stimulations targeted recently identified HLA-C-restricted CMV epitopes, whose presentation resists viral immunomodulation, together with well-studied HLA-B-restricted epitopes. The HLA type of each donor mattered for the analysis, because public TCR beta signatures pointed to carriage of CMV infection along with the matching HLA type.

The sample's treatment or condition label, decoded: in vitro stimulation with specific CMV peptide epitopes to enrich CMV-specific T cells. What the work shows at the level of the full study, not this receptor alone: In the ex vivo response, HLA-C-restricted CMV-specific TCR beta clonotypes were dominant, and in two of eight donors the single most frequent clonotype came from this HLA-C-restricted group. In both this cohort and an independent roughly 330-donor cohort, the cumulative frequency of public TCR beta family members distinguished carriers of CMV infection plus the relevant HLA type.

V is cut by 5 bases and J by 0 bases, and the space between the germline ends is 10 bases. The germline V gene (reference sequence) supplies CDR1 SEHNR and CDR2 FQNEAQ. The CDR3 has 15 amino acids, counting the end cysteine and phenylalanine. Only CDR3 DNA is held: 45 bases, read in frame from base 1. This clonotype was seen repeatedly, ten times or more. The antigen it recognizes is unknown. Within one base of it there is no much larger clone, and no base qualities were kept. TCRdb names Illumina HiSeq 1500 as the instrument used. In TCRdb, the public reads were trimmed at Q25 with fastp and aligned with MiXCR, with productive beta chains retained. Duplicate CDR3 protein sequences are folded into a single record with the most common DNA and genes. For this sample there are around 750,000 distinct CDR3 sequences; 32% appear just once. In total, the top ten clones hold 9.5% to 15% of the sample.

The receptor was isolated from a human donor in good health (CMV status not recorded). Some clones in this sample may be carry-over from other donors' samples. The V and J genes are TRBV7-9 and TRBJ2-2; TRBD1 is a possible D gene, resting on 5 matching bases. The starting material was cultured CD8+ T cells from PBMCs, obtained from culture after CMV antigen stimulation. Read as DNA, the sequence is TGTGCCAGCAGCGCCAGGGTTCCGAACACCGGGGAGCTGTTTTTT. Translated, it gives CASSARVPNTGELFF.